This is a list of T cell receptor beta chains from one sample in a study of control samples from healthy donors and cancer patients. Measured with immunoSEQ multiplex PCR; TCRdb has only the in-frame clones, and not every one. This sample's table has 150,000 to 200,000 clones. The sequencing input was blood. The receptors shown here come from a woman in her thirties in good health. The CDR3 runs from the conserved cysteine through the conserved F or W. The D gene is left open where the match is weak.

DNA: TGTGCCAGCAGTTTATCGATGACGGTGAACACTGAAGCTTTCTTT
CDR3: CASSLSMTVNTEAFF
J: TRBJ1-1
D: NA
V: TRBV28

DNA: TGTGCCAGCAGCTTAGAGAGGACTGAAGCTTTCTTT
CDR3: CASSLERTEAFF
J: TRBJ1-1
D: NA
V: TRBV11-2

DNA: TGCGCCAGCAGCTTGGACCGCACAATTCTAGGTAATGAGCAGTTCTTC
CDR3: CASSLDRTILGNEQFF
J: TRBJ2-1
D: NA
V: TRBV5-1

DNA: TGTGCCAGCAGCTCTCATACTCGGGACAGGGTCGACACCGGGGAGCTGTTTTTT
CDR3: CASSSHTRDRVDTGELFF
J: TRBJ2-2
D: NA
V: TRBV21-1

DNA: TGTGCCAGTCCTCTTCGAAGGAGACAGGGGGCAACTTCCTACGAGCAGTACTTC
CDR3: CASPLRRRQGATSYEQYF
J: TRBJ2-7
D: TRBD1
V: TRBV19

DNA: TGTGCCAGTAGTATAGCCCAGGGGGCCTCACCCCTCCACTTT
CDR3: CASSIAQGASPLHF
J: TRBJ1-6
D: TRBD1
V: TRBV19

DNA: TGTGCCAGCAGCCGGGGTGGTGGTCAGGAGGGCTACACCTTC
CDR3: CASSRGGGQEGYTF
J: TRBJ1-2
D: NA
V: TRBV7-2

DNA: TGTGCCAGCACCTACCTCCGGGACAGGGATGGAAACACCATATATTTT
CDR3: CASTYLRDRDGNTIYF
J: TRBJ1-3
D: TRBD1
V: TRBV28

DNA: TGCGCCAGCAGCTCCCAGGATAGCTCCTACGAGCAGTACTTC
CDR3: CASSSQDSSYEQYF
J: TRBJ2-7
D: NA
V: TRBV5-1

DNA: TGTGCCAGCAGTTTATCAGGGGCGTATGGCTACACCTTC
CDR3: CASSLSGAYGYTF
J: TRBJ1-2
D: NA
V: TRBV27

DNA: TGTGCCAGCAGTCCATCCGGGACGTCGAACACTGAAGCTTTCTTT
CDR3: CASSPSGTSNTEAFF
J: TRBJ1-1
D: NA
V: TRBV28

DNA: TGTGCCAGCAGCCGGCAGACTAGCGGGGGGAGGCCCTGGGGCGCCTACAATGAGCAGTTCTTC
CDR3: CASSRQTSGGRPWGAYNEQFF
J: TRBJ2-1
D: TRBD2
V: TRBV3-1/TRBV3-2

DNA: TGTGCCAGCAGTTACATCTCTGGACAGGGGGGCAATCAGCCCCAGCATTTT
CDR3: CASSYISGQGGNQPQHF
J: TRBJ1-5
D: TRBD1
V: TRBV6-2/TRBV6-3

DNA: TGTGCCAGCAGCCCGAGGGTGGACTCTGGAAACACCATATATTTT
CDR3: CASSPRVDSGNTIYF
J: TRBJ1-3
D: NA
V: TRBV7-8